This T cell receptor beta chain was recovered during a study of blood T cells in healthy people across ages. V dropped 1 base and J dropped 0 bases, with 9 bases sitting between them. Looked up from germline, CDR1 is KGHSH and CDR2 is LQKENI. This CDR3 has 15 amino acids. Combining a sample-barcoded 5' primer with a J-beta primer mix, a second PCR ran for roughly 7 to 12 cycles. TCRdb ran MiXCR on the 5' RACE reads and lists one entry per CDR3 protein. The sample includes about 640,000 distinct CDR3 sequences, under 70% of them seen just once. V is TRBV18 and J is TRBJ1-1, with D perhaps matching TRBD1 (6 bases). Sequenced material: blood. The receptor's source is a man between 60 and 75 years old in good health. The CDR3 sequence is CASSPQDSLNTEAFF. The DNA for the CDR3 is TGTGCCAGCTCACCACAGGACAGCTTGAACACTGAAGCTTTCTTT. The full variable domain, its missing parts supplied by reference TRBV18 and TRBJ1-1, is NAGVMQNPRHLVRRRGQEARLRCSPMKGHSHVYWYRQLPEEGLKFMVYLQKENIIDESGMPKERFSAEFPKEGPSILRIQQVVRGDSAAYFCASSPQDSLNTEAFFGQGTRLTVV.